This T cell receptor (beta chain) was sequenced for a study of blood T cell repertoires in COVID-19. Turning to the study itself: Whether acute or convalescent, the COVID-19 samples came from the United States, Italy and Spain. PBMCs, B-cell-depleted T cells, or T cells provided the cDNA or gDNA that made up the material.

In the study's own analysis: Estimation of nucleated cell counts relied on the amplification of reference gene primers. Data came from immunoSEQ multiplex PCR; TCRdb stores just in-frame clones and leaves some out. V, J and clone size are taken as reported in that table, and D and trimming were inferred from the DNA itself. The data contain roughly 71,000 clones, 80% to 85% of them seen just once; the ten biggest clones take up 8.5% to 10%. This TCR derives from a man aged 50 or older with active COVID-19. Source material: peripheral blood.

CDR3 sequence (DNA): TGTGCCAGCAGCCCCGGTCGCAGGGACACTGAAGCTTTCTTT. This gives the protein CASSPGRRDTEAFF. V and J are TRBV5-4 and TRBJ1-1; possibly TRBD1 for D (5 bases). There are 14 residues in the CDR3. V lost 4 bases and J lost 3, with 13 bases in between. Germline-derived CDR1 and CDR2 are SGHNT and YYREEE (reference sequence).